Below are 13 T cell receptor beta chains sequenced from a single sample in a study of breast tumors, draining lymph nodes, adjacent tissues. TCRdb passed the multiplex PCR reads through MiXCR, listing each CDR3 protein once. The table shows around 130,000 distinct CDR3 sequences, with 20% to 25% occurring only once. Axillary draining lymph nodes of breast cancer patients supplied the node samples. Sample: axillary lymph node tissue. The receptors shown here come from a female donor with breast cancer. Some clones in this sample may be carry-over from other donors' samples.

This clonotype was detected many times. This chain connects TRBV19 to TRBJ2-1, with unresolved D. The CDR3 is 12 amino acids. V was pared by 7 bases and J by 6 bases, with 10 bases between. Germline CDR1 LNHDA, CDR2 SQIVND (reference sequence). The CDR3 protein is CASTTSFNEQFF. The CDR3 DNA reads as TGTGCCAGTACCACGTCTTTCAATGAGCAGTTCTTC.

This clonotype was counted ten times or more. This chain joins TRBV19 and TRBJ2-1, with 11 nucleotides matching TRBD2. From germline, CDR1 is LNHDA and CDR2 SQIVND (reference sequence). The CDR3 loop spans 15 amino acids. The V gene end was trimmed by 7 bases and the J gene end by 3 bases; junction bases not matched to a gene: 5. The CDR3 region is CASTKGLADYNEQFF. The CDR3 DNA follows: TGTGCCAGTACAAAGGGACTAGCGGACTACAATGAGCAGTTCTTC.

There are a few counts of this clonotype. The chain carries TRBV28 and TRBJ1-3, with a tentative D call TRBD1 (6 bases). CDR1 is MDHEN, CDR2 SYDVKM, per germline. The CDR3 is 13 amino acids. Trimming took 6 bases from V and 2 from J, leaving 8 bases between them. The CDR3, as DNA: TGTGCCAGCAGCGGGACACCTGGAAACACCATATATTTT. The encoded protein is CASSGTPGNTIYF.

This clonotype was counted many times. The rearrangement uses TRBV12-3 or TRBV12-4 and TRBJ2-7, with TRBD2 matching 11 bases. CDR3 length: 16 amino acids. Trimming at V came to 4 bases and at J to 3 bases, leaving 8 bases not matched to a gene. CDR3 residues: CASSSSPGTSGYEQYF. In nucleotides, the CDR3 is TGTGCCAGCAGTTCTTCACCCGGGACTAGCGGCTACGAGCAGTACTTC.

Concerning this clonotype itself: A much larger clone sits a single nucleotide away, making a read error possible. Here the CDR3 reads CASSPDPCGQFF. In nucleotides, the CDR3 is TGTGCCAGCAGTCCGGACCCCTGCGGGCAGTTCTTC. This chain connects TRBV12-3 or TRBV12-4 to TRBJ2-1, with no clear D. The germline V and J ends were trimmed by 5 bases and 12 bases, with 14 bases remaining between them. The CDR3 has 12 residues.

J is TRBJ1-3 and V is TRBV6-2 or TRBV6-3; perhaps TRBD1 as D (6 bases). Germline V gene data show CDR1 as MNHEY and CDR2 as SVGEGT. The V gene lost 5 bases and the J gene lost 1 base, with 15 bases spanning the gap. CDR3 size: 16 residues. The CDR3 sequence: CASSRRGGHSGNTIYF. The CDR3 DNA reads as TGTGCCAGCAGTCGGCGTGGGGGCCATTCTGGAAACACCATATATTTT.

This clonotype was found many times. The rearrangement links TRBV20-1 to TRBJ1-2; no definite D call. This CDR3 is built from 12 residues. Trimming removed 5 bases from V and 3 bases from J, with 10 bases in between. From germline, CDR1 is DFQATT and CDR2 SNEGSKA (reference sequence). This CDR3 reads CSARWRYYGYTF. CDR3 in DNA: TGCAGTGCTCGGTGGAGGTACTATGGCTACACCTTC.

Comment on this clonotype: The junction and the germline gene differ at one end; a read error may be behind it. The V and J genes are TRBV12-3 or TRBV12-4 and TRBJ1-2; D possibly corresponds to TRBD1 (6 bases). CDR3 length equals 13 residues. CDR3 in amino acids: CASSSSGDYGYAF. CDR3 coding DNA: TGTGCCAGCAGTTCTTCAGGGGACTATGGCTACGCCTTC.

The table lists this clonotype with many counts. V gene TRBV20-1 combines with J gene TRBJ2-1, with TRBD1 matching over 11 bases. Trimming cost V 5 bases and J 6 bases; bases outside gene matches: 3. The length of the CDR3 is 13 residues. Germline V CDR1 and CDR2: DFQATT, SNEGSKA (reference sequence). This CDR3 is CSAPGTGGNEQFF. The CDR3 DNA is TGCAGTGCTCCCGGGACAGGGGGCAATGAGCAGTTCTTC.

This clonotype was seen at least ten times. The rearrangement links TRBV30 to TRBJ1-2; 7 bases line up with TRBD1. Germline loops: CDR1 GTSNPN, CDR2 SVGIG (reference sequence). Trimming cost V 5 bases and J 0 bases; bases outside gene matches: 3. The length of the CDR3 is 13 residues. The CDR3: CAWGQATNYGYTF. For the CDR3, the DNA is TGTGCCTGGGGACAGGCAACTAACTATGGCTACACCTTC. The full variable domain, rest sourced from reference TRBV30 and TRBJ1-2, is SQTIHQWPATLVQPVGSPLSLECTVEGTSNPNLYWYRQAAGRGLQLLFYSVGIGQISSEVPQNLSASRPQDRQFILSSKKLLLSDSGFYLCAWGQATNYGYTFGSGTRLTVV.

Comment on this clonotype: Just one base apart from a much larger clone, this may be a read error. This rearrangement joins TRBV4-2 to TRBJ2-7, with D maybe TRBD2 (6 bases). This CDR3 has 17 amino acids. Germline CDR1 LGHNA, CDR2 YNFKEQ. CDR3 protein: CTSSQGPAGQGAYEQYF. In DNA, the CDR3 is TGTACCAGCAGCCAAGGTCCAGCGGGTCAGGGTGCCTACGAGCAGTACTTC.

The table lists this clonotype with many counts. The chain has TRBV20-1 and TRBJ2-7; the match to TRBD1 covers 7 bases. The CDR3 length is 12 residues. Trimming removed 5 bases from V and 4 bases from J; junction bases left unmatched: 5. CDR1 DFQATT and CDR2 SNEGSKA come from the germline V gene (reference sequence). This CDR3 is CSALQGPYEQYF. CDR3 DNA: TGCAGTGCTTTACAGGGGCCTTACGAGCAGTACTTC.

The CDR3 DNA reads TGTGCCAGTAGTATCGACAGGGCTAACACTGAAGCTTTCTTT. Translating it yields CASSIDRANTEAFF. The rearrangement links TRBV19 to TRBJ1-1; 7 positions match TRBD1. The CDR3 runs to 14 residues. Unmatched junction bases numbered 3, after V lost 3 bases and J lost 2 bases. Looked up from germline, CDR1 is LNHDA and CDR2 is SQIVND (reference sequence).